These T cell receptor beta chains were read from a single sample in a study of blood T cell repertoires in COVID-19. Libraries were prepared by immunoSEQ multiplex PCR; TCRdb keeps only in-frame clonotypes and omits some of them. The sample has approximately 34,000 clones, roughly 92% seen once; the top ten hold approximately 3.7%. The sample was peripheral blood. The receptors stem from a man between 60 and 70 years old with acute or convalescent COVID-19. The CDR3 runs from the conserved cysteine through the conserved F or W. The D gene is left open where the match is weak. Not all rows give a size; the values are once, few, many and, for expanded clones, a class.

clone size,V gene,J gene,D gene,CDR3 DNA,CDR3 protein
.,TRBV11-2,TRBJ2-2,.,TGTGCCAGCAGCAAAAGAACGGGGACCGGGGAGCTGTTTTTT,CASSKRTGTGELFF
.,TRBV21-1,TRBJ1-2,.,TGTGCCAGCAGCAAAGCATGGGACAGGGGGCCTGGTGGCTACACCTTC,CASSKAWDRGPGGYTF
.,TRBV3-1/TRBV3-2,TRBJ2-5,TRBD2,TGTGCCAGCGCCCGGGGGGGAACAGAGACCCAGTACTTC,CASARGGTETQYF
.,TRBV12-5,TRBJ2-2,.,TGTGCTAGTGGTTTGGTACGGGGGAGCACCGGGGAGCTGTTTTTT,CASGLVRGSTGELFF
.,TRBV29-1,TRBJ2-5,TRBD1,TGCAGCGTTGGGGGACAGATTCAAGAGACCCAGTACTTC,CSVGGQIQETQYF
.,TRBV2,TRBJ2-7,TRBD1,TGTGCCAGCAGCGCAGGGACAGGGAGAACCTACGAGCAGTACTTC,CASSAGTGRTYEQYF
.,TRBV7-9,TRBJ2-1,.,TGTGCCAGCAGCTTATCAGGGGCGTACAATGAGCAGTTCTTC,CASSLSGAYNEQFF
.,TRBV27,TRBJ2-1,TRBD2,TGTGCCAGCAGTTCTATAGCGGGAGGGCCCTCGTTGTACAATGAGCAGTTCTTC,CASSSIAGGPSLYNEQFF
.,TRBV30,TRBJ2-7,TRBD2,TGTGCCTGGAGTGTACTGAGCGGGGGAGAGCAGTACTTC,CAWSVLSGGEQYF
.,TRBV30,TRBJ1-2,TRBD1,TGTGCCTGGAGTGCAGGACAGGGATTGAACTATGGCTACACCTTC,CAWSAGQGLNYGYTF
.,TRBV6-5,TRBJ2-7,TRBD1,TGTGCCAGCAGTTACGGGACAGTAAAATACGAGCAGTACTTC,CASSYGTVKYEQYF
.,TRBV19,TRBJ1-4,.,TGTGCCAGTAGTACTCCAATACGACAGGCGATTAATGAAAAACTGTTTTTT,CASSTPIRQAINEKLFF
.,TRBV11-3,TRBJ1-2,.,TGTGCCAGCAGCCGCGGGCACAACTATGGCTACACCTTC,CASSRGHNYGYTF
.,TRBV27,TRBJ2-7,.,TGTGCCAGCAGTTTAAAGCCCGGAGGGTCCTACGAGCAGTACTTC,CASSLKPGGSYEQYF
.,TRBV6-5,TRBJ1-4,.,TGTGCCAGCAGTTACTCGACACGTTCTAATGAAAAACTGTTTTTT,CASSYSTRSNEKLFF
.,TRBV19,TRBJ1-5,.,TGTGCCAGTAGTAGGGGAGGGGAACTCACGGGAGCCCAGCATTTT,CASSRGGELTGAQHF
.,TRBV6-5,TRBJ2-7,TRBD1,TGTGCCAGCAGTTACACCGGGACAGACTACGAGCAGTACTTC,CASSYTGTDYEQYF
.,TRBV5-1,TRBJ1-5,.,TGCGCCAGCAGCTTGTCGGGGAATAGCAATCAGCCCCAGCATTTT,CASSLSGNSNQPQHF
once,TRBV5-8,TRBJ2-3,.,TGTGCCAGCAGCTTGTTGGCCCGGGAGGATACGCAGTATTTT,CASSLLAREDTQYF
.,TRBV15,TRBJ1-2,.,TGTGCCACCAGCAGAGATCTCACAGTCTATGGCTACACCTTC,CATSRDLTVYGYTF
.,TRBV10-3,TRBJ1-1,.,TGTGCCATCAGTGAGTCTGGCAGGGACACTGAAGCTTTCTTT,CAISESGRDTEAFF
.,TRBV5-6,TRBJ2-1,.,TGTGCCAGCAGCTTGCTGACAGCCTTTAATGAGCAGTTCTTC,CASSLLTAFNEQFF
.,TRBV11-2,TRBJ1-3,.,TGTGCCAGCAGCTTAGGAGGGACTGGAAACACCATATATTTT,CASSLGGTGNTIYF
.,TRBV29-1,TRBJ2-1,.,TGCAGCGTTGGGACAGCAACCTACAATGAGCAGTTCTTC,CSVGTATYNEQFF
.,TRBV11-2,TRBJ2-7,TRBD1,TGTGCCAGCAGCTTAGATTGGGGACAGGGGGACTACGAGCAGTACTTC,CASSLDWGQGDYEQYF
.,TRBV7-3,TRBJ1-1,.,TGTGCCAGCAGTCTCTTCGGGGGGAACACTGAAGCTTTCTTT,CASSLFGGNTEAFF
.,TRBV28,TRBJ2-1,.,TGTGCCAGCAGGTGGAGAGCTACCTACAATGAGCAGTTCTTC,CASRWRATYNEQFF
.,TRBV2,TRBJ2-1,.,TGTGCCAGCAGCCTATCACGTCAGGGGAGCAATGAGCAGTTCTTC,CASSLSRQGSNEQFF
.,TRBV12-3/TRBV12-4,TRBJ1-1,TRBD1,TGTGCCAGCAGTGTGACAGGGGTAACTGAAGCTTTCTTT,CASSVTGVTEAFF
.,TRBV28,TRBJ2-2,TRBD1,TGTGCCAGCAGCTACGACAGGGAGAACACCGGGGAGCTGTTTTTT,CASSYDRENTGELFF
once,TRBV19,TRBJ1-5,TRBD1,TGTGCCAGTAGTATTGGGACAGGGGGTTATAGCAATCAGCCCCAGCATTTT,CASSIGTGGYSNQPQHF
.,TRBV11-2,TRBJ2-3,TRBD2,TGTGCCAGCAGCTTAGGACTAGCGGGAGACACAGATACGCAGTATTTT,CASSLGLAGDTDTQYF
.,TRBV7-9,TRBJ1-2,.,TGTGCCAGCAGCTTAACAGGAAACTTCTATGGCTACACCTTC,CASSLTGNFYGYTF
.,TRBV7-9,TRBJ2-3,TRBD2,TGTGCCAGCAGCTTAACGGGAGGGTCAGATACGCAGTATTTT,CASSLTGGSDTQYF
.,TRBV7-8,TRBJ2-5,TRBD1,TGTGCCAGCAGCTCTGCCGGGACAGGGTATGAGACCCAGTACTTC,CASSSAGTGYETQYF
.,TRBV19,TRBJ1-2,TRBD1,TGTGCCAGTAGTACTCCGACAGGGGAGAACTATGGCTACACCTTC,CASSTPTGENYGYTF
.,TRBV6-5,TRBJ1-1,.,TGTGCCAGCCGCGGAGAAAGAGCAGGGGCAGCTTTCTTT,CASRGERAGAAFF
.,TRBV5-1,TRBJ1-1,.,TGCGCCAGCAGCTTGGGCAGGAACACTGAAGCTTTCTTT,CASSLGRNTEAFF
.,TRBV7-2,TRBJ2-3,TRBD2,TGTGCCAGCAGCTATGGGACTAGCGGGAGGGGAGATACGCAGTATTTT,CASSYGTSGRGDTQYF
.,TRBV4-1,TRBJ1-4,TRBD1,TGCGCCAGCAGCCAATATCTTTCAGGGGGAGAAAAACTGTTTTTT,CASSQYLSGGEKLFF
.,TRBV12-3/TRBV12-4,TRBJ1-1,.,TGTGCCAGCAGGCCGGACAGTTCCTCTGAAGCTTTCTTT,CASRPDSSSEAFF
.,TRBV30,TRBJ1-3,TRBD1,TGTGCCTGGAGCGCCGACAGGGCGGACACCATATATTTT,CAWSADRADTIYF
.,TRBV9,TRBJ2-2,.,TGTGCCAGCAGCGTAGGCGGGACGAACACCGGGGAGCTGTTTTTT,CASSVGGTNTGELFF
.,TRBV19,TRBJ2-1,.,TGTGCCAGTAGTATAGGCCCTACAGCAAGCTCCTACAATGAGCAGTTCTTC,CASSIGPTASSYNEQFF
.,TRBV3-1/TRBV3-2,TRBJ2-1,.,TGTGCCAGCAGCCAAGGGACAGCCAAAGGAGCTCGACCGTTCTTC,CASSQGTAKGARPFF
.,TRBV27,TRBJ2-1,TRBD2,TGTGCCAGCAACCCCTATCGGACTAGCGGGAACAATGAGCAGTTCTTC,CASNPYRTSGNNEQFF
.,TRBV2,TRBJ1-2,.,TGTGCCAGCAGTGAACTGATGACAACCCCCTACTATGGCTACACCTTC,CASSELMTTPYYGYTF
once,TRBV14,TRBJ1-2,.,TGTGCCAGCAGCCGGGCGGTCGGGGGAGGGCTTGGCTACACCTTC,CASSRAVGGGLGYTF
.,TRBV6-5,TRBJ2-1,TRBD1,TGTGCCAGCAGGAACCGACAGGGGGATTACAATGAGCAGTTCTTC,CASRNRQGDYNEQFF
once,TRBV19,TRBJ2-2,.,TGTGCCAGTAGTAAGGAAGCTAGTAGCGGGGAGCTGTTTTTT,CASSKEASSGELFF
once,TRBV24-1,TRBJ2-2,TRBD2,TGTGCCACTCACGGGGGACTAGCGGGGCCCGGGGAGCTGTTTTTT,CATHGGLAGPGELFF
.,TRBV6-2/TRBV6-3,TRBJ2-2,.,TGTGCCAGCAGTTTTCTCTATCCCACCGGGGAGCTGTTTTTT,CASSFLYPTGELFF
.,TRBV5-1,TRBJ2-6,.,TGCGCCAGCAGCTTGGTCGGGAAACTCTCTGGGGCCAACGTCCTGACTTTC,CASSLVGKLSGANVLTF
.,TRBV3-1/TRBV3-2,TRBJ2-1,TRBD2,TGTGCCAGCAGCCAGTATAGCGGGAGGGCCCTCAATGAGCAGTTCTTC,CASSQYSGRALNEQFF